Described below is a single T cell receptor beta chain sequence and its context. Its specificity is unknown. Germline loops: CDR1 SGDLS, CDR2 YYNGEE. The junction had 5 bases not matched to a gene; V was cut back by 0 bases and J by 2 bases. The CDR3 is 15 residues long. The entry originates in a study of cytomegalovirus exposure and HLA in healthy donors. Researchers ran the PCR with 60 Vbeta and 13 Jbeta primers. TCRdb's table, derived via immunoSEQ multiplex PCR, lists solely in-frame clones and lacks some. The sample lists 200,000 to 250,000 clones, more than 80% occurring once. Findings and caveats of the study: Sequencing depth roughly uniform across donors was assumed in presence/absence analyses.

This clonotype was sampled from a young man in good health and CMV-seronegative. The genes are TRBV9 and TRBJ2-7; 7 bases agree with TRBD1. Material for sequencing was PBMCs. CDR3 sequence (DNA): TGTGCCAGCAGCGTAGGGGCCGGGACAGCCTACGAGCAGTACTTC. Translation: CASSVGAGTAYEQYF.